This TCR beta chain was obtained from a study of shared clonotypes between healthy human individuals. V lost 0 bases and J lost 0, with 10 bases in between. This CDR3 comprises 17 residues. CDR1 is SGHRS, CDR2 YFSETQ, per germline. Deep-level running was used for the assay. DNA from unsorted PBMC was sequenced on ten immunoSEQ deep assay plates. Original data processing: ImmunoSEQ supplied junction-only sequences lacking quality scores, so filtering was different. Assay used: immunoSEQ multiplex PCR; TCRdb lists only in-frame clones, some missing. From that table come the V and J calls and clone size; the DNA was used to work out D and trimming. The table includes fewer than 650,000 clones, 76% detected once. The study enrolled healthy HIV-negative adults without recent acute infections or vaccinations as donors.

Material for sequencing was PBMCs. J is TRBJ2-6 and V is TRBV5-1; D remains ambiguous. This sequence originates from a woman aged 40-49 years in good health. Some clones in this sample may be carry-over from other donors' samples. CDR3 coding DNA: TGCGCCAGCAGCTTGGGGCAGAGCCTCTCTGGGGCCAACGTCCTGACTTTC. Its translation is CASSLGQSLSGANVLTF.